The clone carrying this T cell receptor beta chain occurred many times. Its antigen is not identified. Amplified regions were TCR beta CDR3 sequences from RNA transcripts. An initial round of RT-PCR targeting the TCR CDR3 relied on the HTBI primer set. TCRdb called the multiplex PCR reads again in MiXCR, with one record for every CDR3 protein. This sample carries fewer than 550,000 distinct CDR3 sequences, around 16% of them seen once, and the ten largest clones take around 7.3%. The data originate from a study of T cells in Graves' hyperthyroidism and ophthalmopathy. Study observations and caveats: Ophthalmopathy was identified by the model a median around 5.9 months ahead of onset. Blood shared most expanded thyroid clonotypes above 0.001.

Trimming took 0 bases from V and 7 from J; bases not matched to a gene: 9. Germline lookup yields CDR1 ENHRY and CDR2 SYGVKD. This CDR3 comprises 18 residues. Orbital computed tomography, thyroid ultrasound, serum thyroxine and TRAb, and clinical symptoms together informed the diagnoses. Source material for PBMCs was roughly 10 ml fresh peripheral blood. The TCR comes from a woman between 18 and 30 years old with Graves' hyperthyroidism. Sequencing was done on a sample of blood. This chain uses TRBV10-3 with TRBJ2-1, with TRBD2 identical over 13 bases. The CDR3 DNA follows: TGTGCCATCAGTGAGTCGACTCCCGGACTAGCGGGAGTTAATGAGCAGTTCTTC. Translation: CAISESTPGLAGVNEQFF.